This entry is about one T cell receptor beta chain. No antigen is known for it. This sample was taken from a study of CD8+ T cells in alopecia areata. As the sequencing template, cDNA was produced by extracting RNA and reverse transcribing it. Using immunoSEQ multiplex PCR, the repertoire was profiled, and TCRdb retains in-frame clones only, with some absent. The sample records around 300,000 clones, roughly 60% being singletons. Germline V gives CDR1 SQVTM, CDR2 ANQGSEA. The CDR3 is made up of 14 amino acids. V lost 5 bases, J lost 5 bases, and 10 bases stayed unmatched. Treatment indicated: oral pan-JAK inhibitor, 5-10 mg twice daily. Cell sorting was applied to PBMCs, and CD4+ and CD8+ T cells were collected. The study's findings and limits: A great number of expanded lesional clones endured in scalp and blood during tofacitinib. Both scalp clonality and the expanded CD8+ clones among the top 100 showed a significant decrease with tofacitinib. An increase in clonality over normal scalp was evident in lesional scalp, especially alopecia totalis/universalis.

Specimen: CD4+ T cells sorted from blood, collected at week 52, from a patient treated with tofacitinib. The TCR was taken from a human donor with alopecia areata. This chain connects TRBV29-1 to TRBJ2-3; 7 bases are shared with TRBD1. The CDR3 region has the DNA TGCAGCGTTTTGAGGACAGGCCTTCGAGATACGCAGTATTTT. Translating gives CSVLRTGLRDTQYF.